The clone carrying this T cell receptor beta chain is a singleton in its sample. Its antigen remains unidentified. Compared with germline, one end of the junction differs, possibly owing to a read error. Time point denoted: baseline, week 1 (first vaccination visit). Noted treatment: pre-vaccination baseline after standard-of-care therapy. Germline-derived CDR1 and CDR2 are SGHRS and YFSETQ. This CDR3 region has 16 residues. This specimen belongs to a study of a mutant IDH1 vaccine in newly diagnosed glioma. Looking at the study overall: Radiotherapy, temozolomide, or both had been given previously, and both were given to most. Study-wide findings and caveats: Among top peripheral T cell clonotypes, changes seemed unrelated to pseudoprogression.

Repertoires were generated with immunoSEQ multiplex PCR, while TCRdb's copy carries only in-frame clones and drops some. The sample records about 23,000 clones, 90% to 95% being singletons. This clonotype originated in a young man with glioma. The chain is built from TRBV5-1 and TRBJ2-5, with a weak D call TRBD1 (6 bases). Sequencing used PBMCs, obtained from a glioma patient treated with radiotherapy, temozolomide or both. Written as DNA, the CDR3 is TGCGCCAGCACCTTGCGCCAGGACAGCAGGGGAGAGACCCAGTACTTC. Its translation: CASTLRQDSRGETQYF. Complete variable domain (other parts from reference TRBV5-1 and TRBJ2-5): KAGVTQTPRYLIKTRGQQVTLSCSPISGHRSVSWYQQTPGQGLQFLFEYFSETQRNKGNFPGRFSGRQFSNSRSEMNVSTLELGDSALYLCASTLRQDSRGETQYFGPGTRLLVL.